These 26 T cell receptor beta chains were sequenced from one sample in a study of cytomegalovirus exposure and HLA in healthy donors (dated by TCRdb to about 2017). Library preparation was by the immunoSEQ multiplex PCR assay. For the multiplex PCR, a mixture combining 60 forward primers for TCR Vbeta segments and 13 reverse primers for TCR Jbeta segments was used. TCRdb took over this immuneACCESS table, retaining in-frame rearrangements with V and J assigned. Such tables are incomplete; in checked studies, under half of the missing clones stem from an unresolved V gene, and the remainder is unexplained. Across this sample there are 160,000 or so clones, with around 80% seen only once. The ten largest clones take up under 1.5% of the sample. Input material: PBMCs. These receptors were obtained from a male donor in good health and CMV-seronegative.

The V and J genes are TRBV15 and TRBJ2-7; 9 bases are a match to TRBD1. The CDR3 is made up of 14 amino acids. Trimming took 8 bases from V and 6 from J; bases not matched to a gene: 11. Germline assignment: CDR1 LNHNV and CDR2 YYDKDF (reference sequence). The CDR3 is CATSPPGTGSEQYF. DNA of the CDR3: TGTGCCACCTCCCCGCCCGGGACAGGGTCCGAGCAGTACTTC.

The CDR3 here is CASSRTSGRTDTQYF. CDR3 in DNA: TGTGCCAGCAGTCGGACTAGCGGTCGCACAGATACGCAGTATTTT. The chain carries TRBV27 and TRBJ2-3, with 10 bases aligning to TRBD2. This CDR3 contains 15 residues. J gave up 1 base and V 5 bases, and 3 bases lay outside the gene matches. Germline values: CDR1 MNHEY, CDR2 SMNVEV (reference sequence).

The chain carries TRBV10-3 and TRBJ2-3, with D unresolved. CDR3 size: 14 residues. Germline lookup yields CDR1 ENHRY and CDR2 SYGVKD. V gave up 0 bases and J gave up 0 bases, with 4 bases separating them. CDR3 loop: CAISESVSTDTQYF. Written as DNA, the CDR3 is TGTGCCATCAGTGAGTCTGTAAGCACAGATACGCAGTATTTT.

J is TRBJ2-3 and V is TRBV5-1; TRBD1 matches 11 bases. The CDR3 extends over 15 amino acids. CDR1 is SGHRS, CDR2 YFSETQ, per germline. Trimming removed 0 bases from V and 6 bases from J; junction bases left unmatched: 3. Written as DNA, the CDR3 is TGCGCCAGCAGCTTGGGGGGGACAGGGGGTGATACGCAGTATTTT. It yields the protein CASSLGGTGGDTQYF. Based on the CDR3 plus reference TRBV5-1 and TRBJ2-3, the full variable domain is KAGVTQTPRYLIKTRGQQVTLSCSPISGHRSVSWYQQTPGQGLQFLFEYFSETQRNKGNFPGRFSGRQFSNSRSEMNVSTLELGDSALYLCASSLGGTGGDTQYFGPGTRLTVL.

The chain employs TRBV18 and TRBJ2-7; TRBD1 matches at 8 bases. V dropped 6 bases and J dropped 3; count of bases not matched to a gene: 7. The CDR3 extends over 14 amino acids. The V gene's germline CDR1 is KGHSH and CDR2 LQKENI. The CDR3 nucleotides read TGTGCCAGCTCCCTGGGACAGGAGCTCTACGAGCAGTACTTC. Protein product: CASSLGQELYEQYF. The full variable domain, rest sourced from reference TRBV18 and TRBJ2-7, is NAGVMQNPRHLVRRRGQEARLRCSPMKGHSHVYWYRQLPEEGLKFMVYLQKENIIDESGMPKERFSAEFPKEGPSILRIQQVVRGDSAAYFCASSLGQELYEQYFGPGTRLTVT.

The chain carries TRBV7-9 and TRBJ1-1; 10 nucleotides align to TRBD1. CDR3 length equals 15 residues. Germline values: CDR1 SEHNR, CDR2 FQNEAQ (reference sequence). Germline trimming cut 4 bases from V and 10 bases from J; bases unmatched to any gene: 12. In nucleotides, the CDR3 is TGTGCCAGCAGCTCTAAAGTGACAGGGGGCGCGGGAGCTTTCTTT. Translated, it gives CASSSKVTGGAGAFF.

The chain links TRBV28 to TRBJ1-4, with unresolved D. This CDR3 spans 14 amino acids. CDR1 MDHEN and CDR2 SYDVKM come from the germline V gene. Trimming took off 5 bases at V and 2 bases at J, with 9 bases between the two ends. DNA for the CDR3: TGTGCCAGCAGTGGGAGCGTGACTAATGAAAAACTGTTTTTT. Its protein is CASSGSVTNEKLFF.

The J gene is TRBJ1-5, the V gene TRBV6-1; no definite D call. The germline V gene has CDR1 MNHNS and CDR2 SASEGT. The CDR3 loop spans 14 amino acids. V was shortened by 3 bases and J by 9 bases, with 15 bases between the two germline ends. This chain's CDR3 is CASSDGSGNAPQHF. In nucleotides, the CDR3 is TGTGCCAGCAGTGACGGGTCGGGGAACGCGCCCCAGCATTTT.

The V and J genes are TRBV7-2 and TRBJ1-1; D remains unclear. The CDR3 has 13 residues. V dropped 4 bases and J dropped 7 bases, with 13 bases sitting between them. The germline gives CDR1 SGHTA, CDR2 FQGNSA. CDR3 protein: CASSSHGGSEAFF. CDR3 nucleotides: TGTGCCAGCAGCTCCCATGGAGGGAGTGAAGCTTTCTTT. Full variable domain (remainder filled in from reference TRBV7-2 and TRBJ1-1): GAGVSQSPSNKVTEKGKDVELRCDPISGHTALYWYRQSLGQGLEFLIYFQGNSAPDKSGLPSDRFSAERTGGSVSTLTIQRTQQEDSAVYLCASSSHGGSEAFFGQGTRLTVV.

The chain has TRBV18 and TRBJ2-3; 7 nucleotides line up with TRBD1. The germline CDR1 and CDR2 sequences are KGHSH and LQKENI. The CDR3 consists of 13 residues. V was clipped by 2 bases and J by 8 bases; unmatched bases: 4. The CDR3, as DNA: TGTGCCAGCTCACCAGACAGGGAAGGTACGCAGTATTTT. Amino acids: CASSPDREGTQYF.

This chain connects TRBV10-3 to TRBJ2-7; possible D gene TRBD1, 6 bases. This CDR3 has 16 amino acids. Germline CDR1 reads ENHRY; CDR2 reads SYGVKD. V was pared by 4 bases and J by 1 base, with 17 bases between. The CDR3 reads CAISGSDSRSSYEQYF. DNA of the CDR3: TGTGCCATCAGTGGATCGGACAGCCGATCTTCCTACGAGCAGTACTTC.

Here the CDR3 reads CASSWDRNQPQHF. The CDR3 region has the DNA TGTGCCAGCAGTTGGGACAGGAATCAGCCCCAGCATTTT. J is TRBJ1-5 and V is TRBV27, with 8 bases aligning to TRBD1. The germline CDR1 and CDR2 sequences are MNHEY and SMNVEV (reference sequence). After removal of 4 bases from V and 4 bases from J, the junction contained 0 bases not matched to a gene. The CDR3 is made up of 13 amino acids.

This clone was seen a handful of times. The CDR3 DNA sequence: TGTGCCAGCACTAGGGACACTACCAAAAACATTCAGTACTTC. Its translation is CASTRDTTKNIQYF. The V call is TRBV2, the J call TRBJ2-4; tentatively, D is TRBD1 (6 bases). The CDR3 sequence is 14 residues long. Germline V gene lookup returns CDR1 SNHLY and CDR2 FYNNEI. The V gene lost 7 bases and the J gene lost 2 bases, with 12 bases spanning the gap.

The rearrangement uses TRBV29-1 and TRBJ2-7; maybe TRBD2 (6 bases). In germline, CDR1 is SQVTM, CDR2 ANQGSEA. V was clipped by 4 bases and J by 3 bases, with 10 bases between them. This CDR3 is 12 amino acids long. CDR3 region: CSVVGGDYEQYF. CDR3 coding DNA: TGCAGCGTTGTCGGGGGAGACTACGAGCAGTACTTC.

This chain uses TRBV19 with TRBJ2-7; 9 bases fit TRBD1. CDR3 length: 18 amino acids. Germline V gene data show CDR1 as LNHDA and CDR2 as SQIVND (reference sequence). The V segment lost 3 bases and the J segment 4 bases; nucleotides outside the gene matches: 16. The CDR3 nucleotides are TGTGCCAGTAGTATCGGAACCGGGACAGGGAGATTAGTGTACGAGCAGTACTTC. It yields the protein CASSIGTGTGRLVYEQYF.

The CDR3 is CASSPWWAAKNIQYF. CDR3 coding DNA: TGCGCCAGCAGCCCCTGGTGGGCGGCCAAAAACATTCAGTACTTC. V is TRBV4-1 and J is TRBJ2-4; D not certain. The CDR3 is 15 amino acids. The V gene lost 4 bases and the J gene lost 1 base, with 11 bases spanning the gap. Germline V lookup: CDR1 MGHRA, CDR2 YSYEKL.

V gene TRBV6-5 combines with J gene TRBJ1-1; D gene ambiguous. The CDR3 is 16 amino acids. The germline CDR1 and CDR2 sequences are MNHEY and SVGAGI. V dropped 0 bases and J dropped 1 base, with 12 bases sitting between them. The DNA for the CDR3 is TGTGCCAGCAGTTACTCGAGGGCACCCCCGAACACTGAAGCTTTCTTT. Protein sequence: CASSYSRAPPNTEAFF.

The J gene is TRBJ2-7, the V gene TRBV28; 12 bases align to TRBD1. CDR3 length: 15 residues. V was pared by 6 bases and J by 7 bases, with 10 bases of the junction left unmatched. Germline loops: CDR1 MDHEN, CDR2 SYDVKM. This CDR3 reads CASRPGGQGAREQYF. The DNA for the CDR3 is TGTGCCAGCAGGCCTGGGGGACAGGGGGCGCGGGAGCAGTACTTC.

This clone was seen once. The chain recombines TRBV6-6 with TRBJ2-7; 13 positions agree with TRBD2. V shed 0 bases and J 6 bases; nucleotides not matched to a gene: 5. CDR3 size: 16 residues. Germline-derived CDR1 and CDR2 are MNHNY and SVGAGI (reference sequence). CDR3 residues: CASSYSTSGGRVEQYF. CDR3 bases: TGTGCCAGCAGTTACTCGACTAGCGGGGGGAGAGTCGAGCAGTACTTC.

The chain is built from TRBV4-3 and TRBJ1-6; a weak D match, TRBD1 (6 bases). V gave up 6 bases and J gave up 6 bases, with 15 bases separating them. The CDR3 is 15 residues long. Germline V lookup: CDR1 LGHNA, CDR2 YSLEER. In DNA form, the CDR3 reads TGCGCCAGCAGGGCAACAGGGTCCACTAATTCACCCCTCCACTTT. Encoded protein: CASRATGSTNSPLHF.

V is TRBV2 and J is TRBJ1-1, with 7 bases that match TRBD1. J was trimmed by 3 bases and V by 7 bases; bases with no gene match: 14. The germline V gene has CDR1 SNHLY and CDR2 FYNNEI. This CDR3 contains 16 residues. CDR3 sequence reads: CASNRQGVLGDTEAFF. For the CDR3, the DNA is TGTGCCAGCAACCGACAGGGCGTCCTAGGGGACACTGAAGCTTTCTTT.

The rearrangement links TRBV5-6 to TRBJ2-5; tentative D call: TRBD2 (5 bases). V shed 1 base and J shed 2 bases, with 9 bases lying between them. The CDR3 has 14 amino acids. CDR1 and CDR2 (germline): SGHDT, YYEEEE. The CDR3 DNA sequence: TGTGCCAGCAGCTTGCTCCGGGGACAAGAGACCCAGTACTTC. Amino acids: CASSLLRGQETQYF.

The chain uses TRBV5-4 and TRBJ2-2, with D possibly TRBD1 on 5 matching bases. This CDR3 region has 14 residues. Deletions cut 3 bases from V and 4 bases from J, with 10 bases between. Germline values: CDR1 SGHNT, CDR2 YYREEE (reference sequence). The CDR3 bases are TGTGCCAGCAGCTCTCAGGGTTCCACCGGGGAGCTGTTTTTT. Protein: CASSSQGSTGELFF.

This clone came up once. The chain carries TRBV29-1 and TRBJ2-2; TRBD1 is a possible D gene (6 bases). Germline CDR1 and CDR2: SQVTM and ANQGSEA. The CDR3 loop spans 15 amino acids. Trimming removed 6 bases at V and 0 bases at J, with 14 bases between. The CDR3 DNA is TGCAGCGTCCTCCGGGACAACGCGAACACCGGGGAGCTGTTTTTT. It codes for CSVLRDNANTGELFF.

The chain couples TRBV5-1 to TRBJ2-5; 9 nucleotides line up with TRBD2. Germline V gene data show CDR1 as SGHRS and CDR2 as YFSETQ. This CDR3 is built from 15 residues. V gave up 3 bases and J gave up 5 bases; unmatched junction bases: 8. CDR3: CASSSGLAGSETQYF. The CDR3 DNA reads TGCGCCAGCAGCTCCGGGCTAGCGGGGTCGGAGACCCAGTACTTC. Drawing the rest from reference TRBV5-1 and TRBJ2-5, the complete variable domain is KAGVTQTPRYLIKTRGQQVTLSCSPISGHRSVSWYQQTPGQGLQFLFEYFSETQRNKGNFPGRFSGRQFSNSRSEMNVSTLELGDSALYLCASSSGLAGSETQYFGPGTRLLVL.

The genes are TRBV28 and TRBJ2-5; 12 positions agree with TRBD2. Germline CDR1 is MDHEN and CDR2 is SYDVKM. V shed 6 bases, J shed 5 bases, and the junction held 7 bases outside the gene matches. The CDR3 spans 15 residues. CDR3 sequence reads: CASRSTGTSGETQYF. CDR3 nucleotide sequence: TGTGCCAGCAGATCCACCGGGACTAGCGGGGAGACCCAGTACTTC.